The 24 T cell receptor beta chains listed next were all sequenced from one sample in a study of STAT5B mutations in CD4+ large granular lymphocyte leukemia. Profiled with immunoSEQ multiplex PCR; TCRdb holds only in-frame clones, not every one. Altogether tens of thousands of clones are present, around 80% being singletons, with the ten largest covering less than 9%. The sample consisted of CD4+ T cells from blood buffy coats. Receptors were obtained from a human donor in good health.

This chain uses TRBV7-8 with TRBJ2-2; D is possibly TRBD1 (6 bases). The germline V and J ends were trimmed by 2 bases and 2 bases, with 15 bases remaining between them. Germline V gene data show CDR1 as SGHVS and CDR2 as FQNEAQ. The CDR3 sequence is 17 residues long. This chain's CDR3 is CASSLSPGQGNTGELFF. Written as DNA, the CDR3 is TGTGCCAGCAGCTTATCCCCGGGACAAGGCAACACCGGGGAGCTGTTTTTT.

CDR3 bases: TGTGCCAGCAGTCAAGGACTAGCGGGAGGCGGTGAGCAGTTCTTC. It encodes CASSQGLAGGGEQFF. This chain links TRBV7-2 with TRBJ2-1; 14 bases fit TRBD2. Germline trimming cut 6 bases from V and 9 bases from J; bases unmatched to any gene: 7. Germline V lookup: CDR1 SGHTA, CDR2 FQGNSA. The CDR3 totals 15 residues.

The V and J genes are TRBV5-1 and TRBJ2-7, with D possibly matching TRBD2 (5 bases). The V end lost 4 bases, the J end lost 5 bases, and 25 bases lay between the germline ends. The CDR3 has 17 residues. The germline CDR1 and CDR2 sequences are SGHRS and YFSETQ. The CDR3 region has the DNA TGCGCCAGCAGCCGGGGTCCTGTTAGGGAGCAGCCTGACGAGCAGTACTTC. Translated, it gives CASSRGPVREQPDEQYF. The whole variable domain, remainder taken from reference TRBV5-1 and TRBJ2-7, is KAGVTQTPRYLIKTRGQQVTLSCSPISGHRSVSWYQQTPGQGLQFLFEYFSETQRNKGNFPGRFSGRQFSNSRSEMNVSTLELGDSALYLCASSRGPVREQPDEQYFGPGTRLTVT.

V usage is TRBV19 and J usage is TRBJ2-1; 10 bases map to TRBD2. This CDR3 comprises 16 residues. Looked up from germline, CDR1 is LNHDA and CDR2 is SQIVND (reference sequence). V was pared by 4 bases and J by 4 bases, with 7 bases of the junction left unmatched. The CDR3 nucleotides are TGTGCCAGTAGTAATAAAGCGGGAGGGCAGTACAATGAGCAGTTCTTC. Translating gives CASSNKAGGQYNEQFF.

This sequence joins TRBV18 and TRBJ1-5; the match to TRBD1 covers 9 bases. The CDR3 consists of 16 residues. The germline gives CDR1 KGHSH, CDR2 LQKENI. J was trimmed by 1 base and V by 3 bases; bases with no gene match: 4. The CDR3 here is CASSPDRGSSNQPQHF. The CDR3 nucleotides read TGTGCCAGCTCACCGGACAGGGGTTCGAGCAATCAGCCCCAGCATTTT. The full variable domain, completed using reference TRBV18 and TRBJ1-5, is NAGVMQNPRHLVRRRGQEARLRCSPMKGHSHVYWYRQLPEEGLKFMVYLQKENIIDESGMPKERFSAEFPKEGPSILRIQQVVRGDSAAYFCASSPDRGSSNQPQHFGDGTRLSIL.

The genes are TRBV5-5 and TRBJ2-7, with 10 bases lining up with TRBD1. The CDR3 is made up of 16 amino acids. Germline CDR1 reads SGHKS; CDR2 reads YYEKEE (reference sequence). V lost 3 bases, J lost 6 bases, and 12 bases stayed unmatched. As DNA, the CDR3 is TGTGCCAGCAGCTGGGGACGGGGACAGGGGTCCCTCGAGCAGTACTTC. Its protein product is CASSWGRGQGSLEQYF.

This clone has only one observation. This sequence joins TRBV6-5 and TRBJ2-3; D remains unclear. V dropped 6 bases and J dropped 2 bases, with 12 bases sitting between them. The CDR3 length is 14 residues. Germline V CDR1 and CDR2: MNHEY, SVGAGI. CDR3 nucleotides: TGTGCCAGCAGGCCCGGCCCGACCACAGATACGCAGTATTTT. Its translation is CASRPGPTTDTQYF.

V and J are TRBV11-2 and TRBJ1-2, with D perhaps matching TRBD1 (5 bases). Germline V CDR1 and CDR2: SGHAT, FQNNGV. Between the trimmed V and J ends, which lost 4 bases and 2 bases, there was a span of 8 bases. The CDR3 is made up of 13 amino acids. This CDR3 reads CASSSDRNYGYTF. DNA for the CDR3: TGTGCCAGCAGCTCCGACAGAAACTATGGCTACACCTTC.

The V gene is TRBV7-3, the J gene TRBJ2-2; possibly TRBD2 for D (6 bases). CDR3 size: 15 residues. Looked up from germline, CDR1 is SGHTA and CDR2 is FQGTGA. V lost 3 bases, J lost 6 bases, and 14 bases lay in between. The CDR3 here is CASSFGSREAGELFF. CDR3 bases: TGTGCCAGCAGCTTCGGGAGTCGGGAAGCCGGGGAGCTGTTTTTT.

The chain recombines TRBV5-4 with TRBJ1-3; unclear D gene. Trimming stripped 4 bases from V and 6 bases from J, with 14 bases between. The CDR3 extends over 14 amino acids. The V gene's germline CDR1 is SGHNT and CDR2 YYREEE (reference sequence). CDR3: CASSTSGPSNTIYF. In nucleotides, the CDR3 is TGTGCCAGCAGCACCTCGGGCCCCTCAAACACCATATATTTT.

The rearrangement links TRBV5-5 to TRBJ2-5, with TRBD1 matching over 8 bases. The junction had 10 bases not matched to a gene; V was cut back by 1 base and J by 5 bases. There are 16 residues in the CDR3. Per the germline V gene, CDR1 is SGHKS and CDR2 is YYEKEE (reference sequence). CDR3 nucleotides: TGTGCCAGCAGCTTGACGTCAGGGGGCAAGGTGGAGACCCAGTACTTC. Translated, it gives CASSLTSGGKVETQYF. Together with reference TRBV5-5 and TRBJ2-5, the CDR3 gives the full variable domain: DAGVTQSPTHLIKTRGQQVTLRCSPISGHKSVSWYQQVLGQGPQFIFQYYEKEERGRGNFPDRFSARQFPNYSSELNVNALLLGDSALYLCASSLTSGGKVETQYFGPGTRLLVL.

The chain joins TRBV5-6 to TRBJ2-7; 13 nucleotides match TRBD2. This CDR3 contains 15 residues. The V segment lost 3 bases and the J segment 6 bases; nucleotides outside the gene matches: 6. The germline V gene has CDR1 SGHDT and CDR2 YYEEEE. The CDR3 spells CASSSWTSGSSEQYF. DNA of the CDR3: TGTGCCAGCAGCTCATGGACTAGCGGGAGCAGCGAGCAGTACTTC.

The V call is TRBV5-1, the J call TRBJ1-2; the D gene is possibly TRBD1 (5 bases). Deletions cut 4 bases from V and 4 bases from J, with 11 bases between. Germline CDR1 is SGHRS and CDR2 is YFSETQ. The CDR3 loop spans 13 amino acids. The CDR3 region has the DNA TGCGCCAGCAGCCCGGGACCTTCCTATGGCTACACCTTC. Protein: CASSPGPSYGYTF.

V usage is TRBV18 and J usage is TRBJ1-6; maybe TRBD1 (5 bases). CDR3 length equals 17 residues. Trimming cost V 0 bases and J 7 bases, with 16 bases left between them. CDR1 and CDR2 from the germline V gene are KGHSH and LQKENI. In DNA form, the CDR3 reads TGTGCCAGCTCACCACCAACCGTTCGGGGGAGGAATTCACCCCTCCACTTT. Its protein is CASSPPTVRGRNSPLHF.

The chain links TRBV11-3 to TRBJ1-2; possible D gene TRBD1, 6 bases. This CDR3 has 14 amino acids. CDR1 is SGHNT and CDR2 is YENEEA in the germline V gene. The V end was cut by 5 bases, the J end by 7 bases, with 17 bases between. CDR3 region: CASSPERGLGGYTF. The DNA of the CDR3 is TGTGCCAGCAGCCCAGAGAGGGGGTTGGGTGGCTACACCTTC.

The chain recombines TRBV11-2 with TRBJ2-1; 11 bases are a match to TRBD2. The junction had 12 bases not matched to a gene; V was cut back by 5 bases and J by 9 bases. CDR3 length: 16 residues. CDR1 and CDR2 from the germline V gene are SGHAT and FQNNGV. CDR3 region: CASSPLAGGTVREQFF. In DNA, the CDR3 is TGTGCCAGCAGCCCTTTAGCGGGAGGGACAGTTCGTGAGCAGTTCTTC.

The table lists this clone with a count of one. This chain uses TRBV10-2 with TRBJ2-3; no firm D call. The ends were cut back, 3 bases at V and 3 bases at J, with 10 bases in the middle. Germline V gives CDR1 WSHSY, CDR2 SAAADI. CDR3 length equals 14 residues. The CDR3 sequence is CASSDTGDTDTQYF. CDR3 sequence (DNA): TGCGCCAGCAGTGATACCGGAGATACAGATACGCAGTATTTT.

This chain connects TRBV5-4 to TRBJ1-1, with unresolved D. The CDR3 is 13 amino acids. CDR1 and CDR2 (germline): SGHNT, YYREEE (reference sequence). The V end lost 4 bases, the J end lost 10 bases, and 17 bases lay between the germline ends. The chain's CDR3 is CASSPQDGLGAFF. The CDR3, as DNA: TGTGCCAGCAGCCCCCAGGACGGCTTGGGAGCTTTCTTT.

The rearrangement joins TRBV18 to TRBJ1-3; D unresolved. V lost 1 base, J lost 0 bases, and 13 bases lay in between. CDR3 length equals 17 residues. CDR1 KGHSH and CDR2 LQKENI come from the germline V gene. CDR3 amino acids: CASSPLRVSSSGNTIYF. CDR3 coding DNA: TGTGCCAGCTCACCACTGAGGGTATCAAGCTCTGGAAACACCATATATTTT.

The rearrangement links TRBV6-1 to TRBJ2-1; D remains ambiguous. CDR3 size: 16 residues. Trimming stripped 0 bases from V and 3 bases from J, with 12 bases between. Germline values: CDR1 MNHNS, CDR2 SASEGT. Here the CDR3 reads CASSEAVRARYNEQFF. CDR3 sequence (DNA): TGTGCCAGCAGTGAAGCTGTCCGGGCCCGCTACAATGAGCAGTTCTTC.

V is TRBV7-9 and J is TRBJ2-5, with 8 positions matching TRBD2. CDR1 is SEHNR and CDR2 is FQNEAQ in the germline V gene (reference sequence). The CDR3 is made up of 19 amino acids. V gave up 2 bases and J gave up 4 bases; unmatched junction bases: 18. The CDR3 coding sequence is TGTGCCAGCAGCTTATCGATTGGGTCCATAGGTCTAGCGGGAGAGACCCAGTACTTC. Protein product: CASSLSIGSIGLAGETQYF.

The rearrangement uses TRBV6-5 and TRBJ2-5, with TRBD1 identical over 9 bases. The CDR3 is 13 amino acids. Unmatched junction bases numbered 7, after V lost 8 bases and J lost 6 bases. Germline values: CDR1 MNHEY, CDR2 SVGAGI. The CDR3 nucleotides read TGTGCCAGCGGACCGGGACAGGGACAGACCCAGTACTTC. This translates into CASGPGQGQTQYF.

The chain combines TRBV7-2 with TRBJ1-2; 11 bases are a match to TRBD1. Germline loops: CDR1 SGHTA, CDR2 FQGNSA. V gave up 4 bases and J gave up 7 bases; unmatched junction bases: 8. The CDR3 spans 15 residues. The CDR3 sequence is CASSSKGQGASGYTF. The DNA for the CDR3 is TGTGCCAGCAGCTCGAAAGGACAGGGGGCTAGTGGCTACACCTTC. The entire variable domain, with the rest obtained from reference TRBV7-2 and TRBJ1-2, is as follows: GAGVSQSPSNKVTEKGKDVELRCDPISGHTALYWYRQSLGQGLEFLIYFQGNSAPDKSGLPSDRFSAERTGGSVSTLTIQRTQQEDSAVYLCASSSKGQGASGYTFGSGTRLTVV.

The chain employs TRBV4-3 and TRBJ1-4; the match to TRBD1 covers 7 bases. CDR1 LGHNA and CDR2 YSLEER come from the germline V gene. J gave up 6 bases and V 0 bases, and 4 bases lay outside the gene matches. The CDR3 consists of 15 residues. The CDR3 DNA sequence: TGCGCCAGCAGCCAAGATGCAGGGGGGGATGAAAAACTGTTTTTT. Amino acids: CASSQDAGGDEKLFF.